The present T cell receptor (beta chain) was sequenced within a study of T-cell memory formation after mild COVID-19. Study-wide context: TCR clusters largely stayed donor specific.

This clonotype came up a few times. TCRalpha and TCRbeta libraries used 5'RACE with constant-segment primers and UMIs. One entry per CDR3 protein results from TCRdb running MiXCR on the 5' RACE reads. The sample shows 250,000 to 300,000 distinct CDR3 sequences, more than 15% of them seen only once. Germline V lookup: CDR1 MDHEN, CDR2 SYDVKM. CDR3 length: 13 residues. V lost 4 bases to trimming and J lost 14 bases; unmatched junction nucleotides: 12. The chain recombines TRBV28 with TRBJ2-3, with 7 positions matching TRBD1. Sequenced: PBMCs or a T cell subset sorted from them (not recorded which). The source of this sequence is a man aged 18 to 35 who had mild COVID-19 (a few samples of this study predate the infection). Cell type and time point are not known. The CDR3 loop is CASSYYPGQRWYF. The CDR3 DNA reads as TGTGCCAGCAGTTACTACCCGGGACAGAGGTGGTATTTT.